The 26 T cell receptor beta chains below all came from one sample that was sequenced in a study of blood T cell repertoires in COVID-19. The protocol was immunoSEQ multiplex PCR, while the TCRdb copy is restricted to in-frame clones and leaves out a portion. In the table there are fewer than 200,000 clones, roughly 88% of which are singletons. Sequencing was done on a sample of peripheral blood. The receptors were gathered from a man aged 55 to 70 who had recovered from COVID-19.

In nucleotides, the CDR3 is TGTGCCAGCAGCCAAGTACTGGGACAGGGCTCCTCGACTAATGAAAAACTGTTTTTT. Translating gives CASSQVLGQGSSTNEKLFF. The chain recombines TRBV14 with TRBJ1-4; 9 bases agree with TRBD1. The V segment lost 1 base and the J segment 2 bases; nucleotides outside the gene matches: 11. Germline V gene data show CDR1 as SGHDN and CDR2 as FVKESK. CDR3 size: 19 residues.

The V call is TRBV19, the J call TRBJ2-6; D is possibly TRBD1 (6 bases). CDR3 length: 16 residues. From germline, CDR1 is LNHDA and CDR2 SQIVND (reference sequence). The V and J ends lost 6 bases and 0 bases respectively, with 12 bases between them. The CDR3 protein is CASRPRGGSGANVLTF. The CDR3 DNA reads as TGTGCCAGTAGGCCTAGAGGGGGCTCTGGGGCCAACGTCCTGACTTTC.

The genes are TRBV5-4 and TRBJ2-1, with a possible D match to TRBD1 (6 bases). This CDR3 is built from 12 residues. Germline lookup yields CDR1 SGHNT and CDR2 YYREEE (reference sequence). V was clipped by 3 bases and J by 15 bases, with 16 bases between them. The CDR3 loop is CASSSGQRRLFF. CDR3 coding DNA: TGTGCCAGCAGCTCCGGACAGAGGAGGCTGTTCTTC.

The CDR3 here is CSVEDGRGQDNEKLFF. CDR3 nucleotides: TGCAGCGTTGAAGATGGCAGGGGGCAGGATAATGAAAAACTGTTTTTT. The rearrangement links TRBV29-1 to TRBJ1-4; 8 bases fit TRBD1. The CDR3 consists of 16 residues. V lost 0 bases, J lost 4 bases, and 7 bases stayed unmatched. CDR1 is SQVTM and CDR2 is ANQGSEA in the germline V gene.

The chain carries TRBV20-1 and TRBJ2-7; the D gene is possibly TRBD1 (6 bases). Per germline, CDR1 DFQATT and CDR2 SNEGSKA (reference sequence). The CDR3 loop spans 12 amino acids. Between the trimmed V and J ends, which lost 3 bases and 3 bases, there was a span of 9 bases. CDR3 region: CSASLDSYEQYF. CDR3 in DNA: TGCAGTGCTAGTTTGGACAGCTACGAGCAGTACTTC.

The J gene is TRBJ1-5, the V gene TRBV4-3; TRBD1 matches at 7 bases. This CDR3 comprises 15 residues. The germline V gene encodes CDR1 LGHNA and CDR2 YSLEER. The V and J ends lost 0 bases and 5 bases, in that order; junction bases with no gene match: 4. The CDR3 DNA reads TGCGCCAGCAGCCAAGACTCCAGGGGGGATCAGCCCCAGCATTTT. It is translated as CASSQDSRGDQPQHF.

The V call is TRBV29-1, the J call TRBJ1-3; D gene unclear. V lost 4 bases to trimming and J lost 0 bases, with 4 bases between them. The CDR3 contains 12 residues. Germline V gene sequence: CDR1 SQVTM, CDR2 ANQGSEA. The CDR3 DNA is TGCAGCGTTGGGGCCTCTGGAAACACCATATATTTT. Protein sequence: CSVGASGNTIYF.

The chain recombines TRBV5-6 with TRBJ2-7, with a weak D call TRBD1 (7 bases). Germline V gives CDR1 SGHDT, CDR2 YYEEEE. V was trimmed by 1 base and J by 3 bases, leaving 11 bases between them. The CDR3 totals 14 residues. CDR3 nucleotide sequence: TGTGCCAGCAGCTTGTCAGGGGGACTCTACGAGCAGTACTTC. Its protein is CASSLSGGLYEQYF.

The chain uses TRBV19 and TRBJ2-5; D ambiguous. The germline V and J ends were trimmed by 3 bases and 0 bases, with 11 bases remaining between them. The CDR3 is 15 amino acids. Germline lookup yields CDR1 LNHDA and CDR2 SQIVND (reference sequence). The CDR3 spells CASSISGWYQETQYF. As DNA, the CDR3 is TGTGCCAGTAGTATCTCGGGTTGGTACCAAGAGACCCAGTACTTC.

V and J are TRBV5-5 and TRBJ1-5, with D tentatively TRBD1 (5 bases). CDR3 size: 18 residues. Germline V lookup: CDR1 SGHKS, CDR2 YYEKEE (reference sequence). Between the trimmed V and J ends, which lost 1 base and 0 bases, there was a span of 17 bases. This CDR3 reads CASSLRSLGGGSNQPQHF. DNA of the CDR3: TGTGCCAGCAGCTTGAGGAGCCTTGGGGGAGGTAGCAATCAGCCCCAGCATTTT.

This clone was seen once. The chain carries TRBV6-2 or TRBV6-3 and TRBJ2-1, with D hard to call. Deletions cut 5 bases from V and 0 bases from J, with 5 bases between. CDR3 length: 13 residues. CDR1 is MNHEY and CDR2 is SVGEGT in the germline V gene. The CDR3, as DNA: TGTGCCAGCAGTCCCTCCTCCTACAATGAGCAGTTCTTC. Its protein is CASSPSSYNEQFF.

As DNA, the CDR3 is TGCGCCAGCAGCTTACGACAGGGGAATAACAATGAGCAGTTCTTC. This codes for CASSLRQGNNNEQFF. The chain is built from TRBV5-1 and TRBJ2-1; 8 bases line up with TRBD1. Germline-derived CDR1 and CDR2 are SGHRS and YFSETQ. The CDR3 has 15 residues. J was trimmed by 5 bases and V by 2 bases; bases with no gene match: 6.

The chain employs TRBV7-2 and TRBJ2-2; TRBD2 matches at 11 bases. The CDR3 is 17 residues long. V dropped 2 bases and J dropped 3; count of bases not matched to a gene: 5. Germline CDR1 and CDR2: SGHTA and FQGNSA. Here the CDR3 DNA reads TGTGCCAGCAGCTTATTCCTGACTAGCGGGGACACCGGGGAGCTGTTTTTT. Its translation: CASSLFLTSGDTGELFF.

The V and J genes are TRBV2 and TRBJ2-1; maybe TRBD2 (6 bases). With 3 bases removed from V and 0 bases from J, the gap between germline ends came to 12 bases. The germline CDR1 and CDR2 sequences are SNHLY and FYNNEI. This CDR3 has 16 amino acids. Here the CDR3 reads CASSDASGGSYNEQFF. CDR3 sequence (DNA): TGTGCCAGCAGTGACGCATCCGGGGGCTCCTACAATGAGCAGTTCTTC.

The chain employs TRBV21-1 and TRBJ1-5; TRBD1 is the table's D call, not checked against the DNA. TRBV21-1 is given as a pseudogene. The CDR3 consists of 15 residues. CDR3 loop: CASSLNRRINQPQHF. The CDR3 DNA is TGTGCCAGCAGCCTGAACAGAAGGATTAATCAGCCCCAGCATTTT.

This clone occurred once. The chain recombines TRBV5-4 with TRBJ1-4; TRBD1 matches at 9 bases. The germline V gene encodes CDR1 SGHNT and CDR2 YYREEE (reference sequence). The trim removed 4 bases at V and 2 bases at J, leaving 6 bases unmatched. CDR3 size: 16 residues. In DNA, the CDR3 is TGTGCCAGCAGCAAACTGACAGGGGGTACTAATGAAAAACTGTTTTTT. It is translated as CASSKLTGGTNEKLFF. Using reference TRBV5-4 and TRBJ1-4 for the parts outside the CDR3, the full variable domain is ETGVTQSPTHLIKTRGQQVTLRCSSQSGHNTVSWYQQALGQGPQFIFQYYREEENGRGNFPPRFSGLQFPNYSSELNVNALELDDSALYLCASSKLTGGTNEKLFFGSGTQLSVL.

V is TRBV6-2 or TRBV6-3 and J is TRBJ2-7; unclear D gene. Germline-derived CDR1 and CDR2 are MNHEY and SVGEGT. Trimming removed 2 bases from V and 1 base from J, with 6 bases in between. This CDR3 is 13 amino acids long. Written as DNA, the CDR3 is TGTGCCAGCAGTTACCCACTTTCCTACGAGCAGTACTTC. This codes for CASSYPLSYEQYF.

The gene calls are TRBV13 and TRBJ1-2; 9 bases match TRBD1. This CDR3 is 14 amino acids long. Per the germline V gene, CDR1 is PRHDT and CDR2 is FYEKMQ (reference sequence). J gave up 7 bases and V 5 bases, and 8 bases lay outside the gene matches. The CDR3 nucleotides read TGTGCCAGCAGCAAGGGGGACAGGGCGCGTGGCTACACCTTC. Amino acids: CASSKGDRARGYTF. Based on the CDR3 plus reference TRBV13 and TRBJ1-2, the full variable domain is AAGVIQSPRHLIKEKRETATLKCYPIPRHDTVYWYQQGPGQDPQFLISFYEKMQSDKGSIPDRFSAQQFSDYHSELNMSSLELGDSALYFCASSKGDRARGYTFGSGTRLTVV.

The chain has TRBV28 and TRBJ1-6; 10 bases line up with TRBD1. V gave up 7 bases and J gave up 9 bases; unmatched junction bases: 12. The CDR3 loop spans 16 amino acids. Germline CDR1 is MDHEN and CDR2 is SYDVKM. CDR3 residues: CASIASRTGGISPLHF. The CDR3 nucleotides read TGTGCCAGCATCGCCAGCCGGACAGGGGGAATTTCACCCCTCCACTTT.

The chain couples TRBV6-5 to TRBJ1-5; maybe TRBD1 (6 bases). The V gene's germline CDR1 is MNHEY and CDR2 SVGAGI. CDR3 size: 13 residues. V lost 8 bases, J lost 0 bases, and 8 bases lay in between. The DNA of the CDR3 is TGTGCCAGCGGGGGCAATAGCAATCAGCCCCAGCATTTT. Translation: CASGGNSNQPQHF.

The V call is TRBV5-1, the J call TRBJ2-2; 8 nucleotides match TRBD2. This CDR3 region has 14 residues. Germline trimming cut 7 bases from V and 3 bases from J; bases unmatched to any gene: 5. CDR1 and CDR2 (germline): SGHRS, YFSETQ. The CDR3 sequence: CASERGPDTGELFF. DNA for the CDR3: TGCGCCAGCGAGCGGGGGCCCGACACCGGGGAGCTGTTTTTT.

The chain is built from TRBV4-1 and TRBJ1-3; tentatively, D is TRBD1 (6 bases). Germline V gives CDR1 MGHRA, CDR2 YSYEKL. V was clipped by 4 bases and J by 1 base, with 17 bases between them. The CDR3 length is 17 residues. The CDR3 nucleotides read TGCGCCAGCAGCCTTATACCCACAGGGAGATCTGGAAACACCATATATTTT. Translating gives CASSLIPTGRSGNTIYF.

The V and J genes are TRBV4-1 and TRBJ2-3, with D possibly TRBD2 on 5 matching bases. Trimming removed 2 bases from V and 3 bases from J, with 6 bases in between. CDR3 length equals 13 residues. Germline V CDR1 and CDR2: MGHRA, YSYEKL. The CDR3 protein is CASSQPGTDTQYF. CDR3 nucleotides: TGCGCCAGCAGCCAACCGGGGACAGATACGCAGTATTTT.

The table lists this clone with a count of one. V is TRBV6-5 and J is TRBJ2-7; 9 bases align to TRBD1. V gave up 6 bases and J gave up 4 bases; unmatched junction bases: 10. The CDR3 loop spans 15 amino acids. Germline V lookup: CDR1 MNHEY, CDR2 SVGAGI. CDR3 in DNA: TGTGCCAGCAGGGGCGGACAGGGGTTTTCGTACGAGCAGTACTTC. Protein product: CASRGGQGFSYEQYF.

The chain uses TRBV10-3 and TRBJ1-5; TRBD1 might be the D (5 bases). The ends were cut back, 0 bases at V and 7 bases at J, with 10 bases in the middle. The CDR3 is 14 amino acids. Germline CDR1 and CDR2: ENHRY and SYGVKD. The chain's CDR3 is CAISESRRDQPQHF. The CDR3 DNA is TGTGCCATCAGTGAGTCAAGGAGGGACCAGCCCCAGCATTTT.

The chain is built from TRBV12-3 or TRBV12-4 and TRBJ2-7; D is unresolved. The CDR3 contains 11 residues. V was trimmed by 5 bases and J by 3 bases, leaving 5 bases between them. Written as DNA, the CDR3 is TGTGCCAGCAGTCGACTCTACGAGCAGTACTTC. Its protein is CASSRLYEQYF.